The entry below gives a single T cell receptor beta chain sequence along with its context. Its matching antigen is unknown. The length of the CDR3 is 16 residues. V lost 7 bases and J lost 3, with 19 bases in between. The germline CDR1 and CDR2 sequences are MDHEN and SYDVKM. Some clones are missing from TCRdb's copy, which holds only in-frame ones; the method was immunoSEQ multiplex PCR. The table lists 80,000 to 95,000 clones, 78% of them singletons. This entry comes from a study of T cell responses to AZD1222 COVID-19 vaccine. General study findings and limits: Donors were chiefly white British, with a greater number of females, and clonal diversity was perhaps underestimated. Nearly half of the spike-specific TCRs reportedly recognize variant regions that carry no mutations. Only a handful of people who got AZD1222 tested seropositive at baseline.

The receptor's source is an adult in good health. This sample comprised peripheral blood, obtained on day 0 of AZD1222 vaccination. The gene calls are TRBV28 and TRBJ1-5, with TRBD1 as a possible D gene (5 bases). The CDR3 protein is CASTPMGEGNNQPQHF. The CDR3 DNA sequence: TGTGCCAGCACCCCCATGGGGGAGGGAAACAATCAGCCCCAGCATTTT. Together with reference TRBV28 and TRBJ1-5, the CDR3 gives the full variable domain: DVKVTQSSRYLVKRTGEKVFLECVQDMDHENMFWYRQDPGLGLRLIYFSYDVKMKEKGDIPEGYSVSREKKERFSLILESASTNQTSMYLCASTPMGEGNNQPQHFGDGTRLSIL.